The 3 T cell receptor beta chains reported below all come from one sample, sequenced in a study of T cells in women clearing cervical HPV infection. Only in-frame clones appear in the TCRdb table, and some are missing; sequencing was by immunoSEQ multiplex PCR. The sample holds some 16,000 clones. The sequenced sample was blood buffy coat. These receptors originate from a woman aged 18 to 69 with a cervical HPV16 infection that either progressed to CIN3+ or cleared (not recorded which).

With regard to this clone: The DNA ends 3 residues before the CDR3 does, and the rest of the CDR3 is filled in from the germline J gene. The chain recombines TRBV7-2 with TRBJ2-3, with D maybe TRBD1 (5 bases). CDR1 is SGHTA, CDR2 FQGNSA, per germline. The CDR3 covers 14 residues. The V end was cut by 5 bases, the J end by 1 base, with 10 bases between. This CDR3 is CASSTGAGTDTQYF. Partial CDR3 DNA: TGTGCCAGCAGCACTGGGGCGGGCACAGATACG.

As for this clone: The missing CDR3 end, 3 residues past where the read stops, is filled in from the germline J gene. This chain uses TRBV20-1 with TRBJ1-1, with 8 bases identical to TRBD1. There are 13 residues in the CDR3. Germline-derived CDR1 and CDR2 are DFQATT and SNEGSKA (reference sequence). V dropped 6 bases and J dropped 3; count of bases not matched to a gene: 6. Partial CDR3 DNA: TGCAGTGCGCGACAGGGACAGGACACTGAA. This sequence encodes CSARQGQDTE. The entire CDR3 sequence reads CSARQGQDTEAFF.

In the case of this clone: The read gets to within 3 residues of the CDR3 end, and the germline J gene fills in the rest. The V gene is TRBV20-1, the J gene TRBJ2-1; 13 bases are a match to TRBD2. Trimming cost V 0 bases and J 2 bases; bases outside gene matches: 1. Germline V CDR1 and CDR2: DFQATT, SNEGSKA (reference sequence). The CDR3 loop spans 16 amino acids. Incomplete CDR3 DNA: TGCAGTGCTAGAGAAACTAGCGGGGGGGCCTACAATGAG. It codes for CSARETSGGAYNE. In full, the CDR3 reads CSARETSGGAYNEQFF.